These T cell receptor beta chains were read from a single sample in a study of T cells in Graves' hyperthyroidism and ophthalmopathy. MiXCR was run by TCRdb on the multiplex PCR reads, yielding one entry per CDR3 protein. The data hold some 98,000 distinct CDR3 sequences, with approximately 42% observed a single time. The source material was peripheral blood or thyroid tissue (not recorded which). These TCRs come from a woman in her twenties or thirties with Graves' hyperthyroidism. Both conserved end residues are part of each CDR3. Fields, in order: D gene, J gene, V gene, clone size, CDR3 protein, CDR3 DNA. The D gene is left open where the match is weak. Expanded clones are given a class, and other clones once, few, many or no size at all.

d_gene: .; j_gene: TRBJ2-2; v_gene: TRBV28; abundance: many; CDR3aa: CASVTQGTGELFF; CDR3nt: TGTGCCAGCGTAACCCAAGGGACCGGGGAGCTGTTTTTT
d_gene: TRBD1; j_gene: TRBJ1-1; v_gene: TRBV6-6; abundance: many; CDR3aa: CASSPLPQGAKTEAFF; CDR3nt: TGTGCCAGCAGCCCCTTACCACAGGGGGCGAAGACTGAAGCTTTCTTT
d_gene: .; j_gene: TRBJ1-1; v_gene: TRBV28; abundance: many; CDR3aa: CASRERRNTEAFF; CDR3nt: TGTGCCAGCAGAGAGAGACGAAACACTGAAGCTTTCTTT
d_gene: TRBD2; j_gene: TRBJ2-7; v_gene: TRBV2; abundance: .; CDR3aa: CASSQGGLAVPLEQYF; CDR3nt: TGTGCCAGCAGCCAAGGGGGACTAGCGGTACCTCTCGAGCAGTACTTC
d_gene: .; j_gene: TRBJ1-1; v_gene: TRBV25-1; abundance: .; CDR3aa: CASSVVRDTEAFF; CDR3nt: TGTGCCAGCAGCGTTGTCCGGGACACTGAAGCTTTCTTT
d_gene: .; j_gene: TRBJ1-3; v_gene: TRBV12-3/TRBV12-4; abundance: .; CDR3aa: CASSYSSSRHSGNTIYF; CDR3nt: TGTGCCAGCAGTTACTCGAGTAGCCGCCACTCTGGAAACACCATATATTTT
d_gene: .; j_gene: TRBJ2-3; v_gene: TRBV7-3; abundance: many; CDR3aa: CASSLNRQGTQYF; CDR3nt: TGTGCCAGCAGCTTAAATCGCCAGGGAACGCAGTATTTT
d_gene: .; j_gene: TRBJ1-3; v_gene: TRBV20-1; abundance: many; CDR3aa: CSAREKGFGNTIYF; CDR3nt: TGCAGTGCTAGAGAAAAAGGGTTTGGAAACACCATATATTTT
d_gene: .; j_gene: TRBJ2-2; v_gene: TRBV5-1; abundance: .; CDR3aa: CASSFRGELFF; CDR3nt: TGCGCCAGCAGCTTCAGAGGGGAGCTGTTTTTT
d_gene: TRBD1; j_gene: TRBJ1-3; v_gene: TRBV6-1; abundance: many; CDR3aa: CASSVTGVSGNTIYF; CDR3nt: TGTGCCAGCAGTGTGACAGGGGTCTCTGGAAACACCATATATTTT